Listed here are 27 T cell receptor beta chains from one sample, sequenced in a study of T cells in Graves' hyperthyroidism and ophthalmopathy. Amplification yielded TCR beta CDR3 regions, with RNA transcripts as the source. A set of HTBI primers served as the primers for a first-round RT-PCR of the TCR CDR3. From the multiplex PCR reads, TCRdb called clonotypes with MiXCR, one entry per CDR3 protein. This repertoire shows 280,000 or so distinct CDR3 sequences, about 15% found once; its top ten account for about 33%. Material for sequencing was blood. These receptors were obtained from a woman aged 45-65 years with Graves' hyperthyroidism that later progressed to Graves' ophthalmopathy.

This clonotype has just a few counts. This chain joins TRBV6-1 and TRBJ2-2, with D unresolved. This CDR3 is 13 amino acids long. Germline loops: CDR1 MNHNS, CDR2 SASEGT. V gave up 2 bases and J gave up 5 bases, with 6 bases separating them. The CDR3 DNA reads TGTGCCAGCAGTGAATTGAGAACCGGGGAGCTGTTTTTT. Its protein product is CASSELRTGELFF.

The rearrangement links TRBV29-1 to TRBJ1-5; 10 nucleotides match TRBD1. Germline V gene data show CDR1 as SQVTM and CDR2 as ANQGSEA. This CDR3 is 14 amino acids long. The V gene end was trimmed by 5 bases and the J gene end by 6 bases; junction bases not matched to a gene: 7. In nucleotides, the CDR3 is TGCAGCGTTACCGGGACAGGGGACGGTCAGCCCCAGCATTTT. It is translated as CSVTGTGDGQPQHF.

At least ten counts were recorded for this clonotype. One junction end disagrees with the germline gene, perhaps due to a read error. The chain links TRBV20-1 to TRBJ1-2, with TRBD1 as a possible D gene (5 bases). Germline V gene data show CDR1 as DFQATT and CDR2 as SNEGSKA (reference sequence). The CDR3 has 11 amino acids. The CDR3 here is CSARIREGYTF. CDR3 nucleotides: TGCAGCGCTAGAATCAGGGAAGGCTACACCTTC.

Only a few counts were recorded for this clonotype. The V gene is TRBV29-1, the J gene TRBJ1-2; D is possibly TRBD1 (5 bases). Between the trimmed V and J ends, which lost 4 bases and 9 bases, there was a span of 24 bases. Germline lookup yields CDR1 SQVTM and CDR2 ANQGSEA. The CDR3 is made up of 15 amino acids. CDR3 sequence reads: CSVGGGMDTGDSYTF. CDR3 DNA: TGCAGCGTTGGTGGGGGGATGGACACCGGTGATAGCTACACCTTC.

This clonotype was counted a few times. J is TRBJ2-7 and V is TRBV24-1, with D perhaps matching TRBD1 (6 bases). Trimming cost V 5 bases and J 8 bases, with 15 bases left between them. Germline loops: CDR1 KGHDR, CDR2 SFDVKD. The CDR3 totals 13 residues. CDR3 amino acids: CATSGSAQGKQYF. The CDR3 region has the DNA TGTGCCACCAGTGGGAGCGCTCAGGGGAAGCAGTACTTC.

Many counts were recorded for this clonotype. This chain links TRBV28 with TRBJ2-1; 7 nucleotides match TRBD1. With 5 bases clipped from V and 5 bases from J, the junction kept 18 bases outside the gene matches. The CDR3 has 18 residues. The germline CDR1 and CDR2 sequences are MDHEN and SYDVKM. CDR3 in amino acids: CASSRQGLLTGPDNEQFF. The CDR3 DNA reads TGTGCCAGCAGTAGACAGGGTCTTTTAACGGGACCGGACAATGAGCAGTTCTTC.

In its sample, this clonotype was seen many times. The rearrangement joins TRBV5-1 to TRBJ1-1; D gene unclear. The CDR3 has 13 residues. Trimming pared 1 base from V and 4 bases from J, leaving 8 bases between. Germline CDR1 is SGHRS and CDR2 is YFSETQ. The CDR3 bases are TGCGCCAGCAGCTTGCCGGGGTCCACTGAAGCTTTCTTT. Translating it yields CASSLPGSTEAFF.

This clonotype was detected ten times or more. The chain links TRBV29-1 to TRBJ1-2; D is undetermined. Trimming left V 1 base short and J 5 bases short, with 2 bases between. This CDR3 is built from 10 residues. Germline V gene data show CDR1 as SQVTM and CDR2 as ANQGSEA. CDR3 sequence: CSVEGYGYTF. CDR3 DNA: TGCAGCGTTGAAGGGTATGGCTACACCTTC.

Only a few counts were recorded for this clonotype. This chain connects TRBV24-1 to TRBJ1-3; D unresolved. Germline assignment: CDR1 KGHDR and CDR2 SFDVKD. V was pared by 3 bases and J by 0 bases, with 20 bases between. The CDR3 loop spans 19 amino acids. The CDR3 DNA reads TGTGCCACCAGTGATCTTCTTCCTCGCGTCCCGGGCTCTGGAAACACCATATATTTT. This sequence encodes CATSDLLPRVPGSGNTIYF.

This clonotype showed up many times. The gene calls are TRBV12-3 or TRBV12-4 and TRBJ2-7; TRBD1 agrees at 10 bases. This CDR3 has 16 amino acids. The V and J ends lost 6 bases and 5 bases, in that order; junction bases with no gene match: 13. This CDR3 is CASSPVRGTGAHEQYF. CDR3 bases: TGTGCCAGCAGCCCAGTCAGGGGGACAGGGGCCCACGAGCAGTACTTC.

This clonotype came up many times. The chain links TRBV18 to TRBJ1-2; maybe TRBD1 (5 bases). The CDR3 is made up of 13 amino acids. The V end was cut by 2 bases, the J end by 8 bases, with 12 bases between. The germline CDR1 and CDR2 sequences are KGHSH and LQKENI. The CDR3, as DNA: TGTGCCAGCTCACCATCGGACACTCGAGGCTACACCTTC. Amino acid sequence: CASSPSDTRGYTF.

This clonotype appeared many times. The gene calls are TRBV20-1 and TRBJ2-1, with 9 bases aligning to TRBD2. The CDR3 sequence is 17 residues long. The V segment lost 3 bases and the J segment 10 bases; nucleotides outside the gene matches: 19. Germline values: CDR1 DFQATT, CDR2 SNEGSKA (reference sequence). This chain's CDR3 is CSASEKRLAAGHEEQFF. As DNA, the CDR3 is TGCAGTGCTAGTGAAAAACGACTAGCGGCCGGTCATGAAGAGCAGTTCTTC.

The chain recombines TRBV13 with TRBJ2-1; 9 nucleotides match TRBD2. Germline CDR1 PRHDT, CDR2 FYEKMQ (reference sequence). J lost 7 bases, V lost 2 bases, and 6 bases had no gene match. The CDR3 has 15 residues. CDR3 sequence: CASSLRASGMNEQFF. DNA for the CDR3: TGTGCCAGCAGCTTAAGGGCTAGCGGGATGAATGAGCAGTTCTTC. Full variable domain (missing parts from reference TRBV13 and TRBJ2-1): AAGVIQSPRHLIKEKRETATLKCYPIPRHDTVYWYQQGPGQDPQFLISFYEKMQSDKGSIPDRFSAQQFSDYHSELNMSSLELGDSALYFCASSLRASGMNEQFFGPGTRLTVL.

Concerning this clonotype itself: A read error may be the cause here, since a much bigger clone is one base away. This sequence joins TRBV3-1 and TRBJ2-1; maybe TRBD1 (8 bases). CDR3 length: 15 residues. Germline-derived CDR1 and CDR2 are LGHDT and YNNKEL (reference sequence). With 6 bases removed from V and 8 bases from J, the gap between germline ends came to 20 bases. The CDR3 loop is CASSSHHRGGYEQFF. In DNA, the CDR3 is TGTGCCAGCAGTTCTCACCACAGGGGGGGTTATGAGCAGTTCTTC.

V and J are TRBV20-1 and TRBJ2-3; 12 nucleotides match TRBD2. The CDR3 runs to 15 residues. CDR1 and CDR2 (germline): DFQATT, SNEGSKA (reference sequence). CDR3 sequence: CSPRLAGGFGNTQYF. The CDR3 DNA follows: TGCAGCCCGCGGCTAGCGGGAGGGTTTGGGAATACGCAGTATTTT.

The rearrangement uses TRBV7-9 and TRBJ2-7; TRBD2 matches 9 bases. The V segment lost 2 bases and the J segment 5 bases; nucleotides outside the gene matches: 4. CDR1 is SEHNR and CDR2 is FQNEAQ in the germline V gene (reference sequence). This CDR3 contains 14 residues. The CDR3 nucleotides read TGTGCCAGCAGCTTATTCCTAGCGGGAAACGAGCAGTACTTC. Protein: CASSLFLAGNEQYF.

The sample holds many counts of this clonotype. V gene TRBV5-1 combines with J gene TRBJ2-1; 10 bases map to TRBD2. Trimming cost V 4 bases and J 7 bases; bases outside gene matches: 8. The CDR3 runs to 15 residues. Germline V gene sequence: CDR1 SGHRS, CDR2 YFSETQ. CDR3 in DNA: TGCGCCAGCAGCCCTCTAGCGGGAGTGAGGAATGAGCAGTTCTTC. This encodes CASSPLAGVRNEQFF.

The genes are TRBV20-1 and TRBJ2-7; 10 bases align to TRBD1. The CDR3 covers 13 residues. Looked up from germline, CDR1 is DFQATT and CDR2 is SNEGSKA (reference sequence). V trimming: 3 bases; J trimming: 3 bases; junction bases outside the gene matches: 2. CDR3 in DNA: TGCAGTGCTAGTCGGGACAGGGGCTACGAGCAGTACTTC. It encodes CSASRDRGYEQYF.

This clonotype came up a few times. A junction end diverges from the germline sequence, so it may reflect a read error. The chain joins TRBV7-7 to TRBJ2-1; D gene unclear. The germline CDR1 and CDR2 sequences are SSHAT and FNYEAQ (reference sequence). The CDR3 is 13 amino acids. The CDR3 DNA follows: TGTGCTAGCAGCTTAGGTTACGGCAATGAGCAGTTCTTC. Its protein product is CASSLGYGNEQFF.

This clonotype was detected many times. The chain combines TRBV11-3 with TRBJ2-1; 14 bases match TRBD2. The J segment lost 7 bases and the V segment lost 4 bases, leaving 6 bases of the junction unmatched. CDR1 and CDR2 (germline): SGHNT, YENEEA. The CDR3 has 16 residues. CDR3 region: CASSSTSGRAENEQFF. DNA of the CDR3: TGTGCCAGCAGCTCGACTAGCGGGAGGGCCGAGAATGAGCAGTTCTTC.

In this sample, this clonotype turned up a few times. The genes are TRBV13 and TRBJ1-1; TRBD1 agrees at 9 bases. J lost 4 bases, V lost 7 bases, and 7 bases had no gene match. The germline V gene has CDR1 PRHDT and CDR2 FYEKMQ (reference sequence). The CDR3 consists of 14 residues. The CDR3 region has the DNA TGTGCCAGCAAGGGACAGGGAGGAACCACTGAAGCTTTCTTT. Translation gives CASKGQGGTTEAFF.

Turning to this clonotype: Given a much more abundant clone one base away, this may be a read error. This sequence joins TRBV6-1 and TRBJ1-2; no clear D. From germline, CDR1 is MNHNS and CDR2 SASEGT. The CDR3 length is 13 residues. The CDR3 DNA is TGTGCCATCAGTGATCCGTCCTCCTATGGCTACACCTTC. Its translation: CAISDPSSYGYTF.

This clonotype has ten or more counts. The rearrangement joins TRBV18 to TRBJ1-2; no clear D. The germline V gene encodes CDR1 KGHSH and CDR2 LQKENI. Trimming stripped 0 bases from V and 0 bases from J, with 5 bases between. The length of the CDR3 is 14 residues. For the CDR3, the DNA is TGTGCCAGCTCACCACCGCTCCCTAACTATGGCTACACCTTC. The encoded protein is CASSPPLPNYGYTF.

The chain is built from TRBV14 and TRBJ2-3, with D perhaps TRBD1 or TRBD2 (5 bases each). CDR3 length: 13 amino acids. V was shortened by 4 bases and J by 10 bases, with 15 bases between the two germline ends. Germline values: CDR1 SGHDN, CDR2 FVKESK. CDR3 in DNA: TGTGCCAGCAGCCCGACAGTCACCGGGGCGCAGTATTTT. This encodes CASSPTVTGAQYF.

The chain is built from TRBV28 and TRBJ2-7; D gene unclear. The CDR3 covers 15 residues. Trimming stripped 3 bases from V and 4 bases from J, with 16 bases between. Germline V gene lookup returns CDR1 MDHEN and CDR2 SYDVKM. Written as DNA, the CDR3 is TGTGCCAGCAGTTTCCGCCTGCCCCGGTGGTACGAGCAGTACTTC. Translation gives CASSFRLPRWYEQYF. The full variable domain, with the rest looked up from reference TRBV28 and TRBJ2-7, is DVKVTQSSRYLVKRTGEKVFLECVQDMDHENMFWYRQDPGLGLRLIYFSYDVKMKEKGDIPEGYSVSREKKERFSLILESASTNQTSMYLCASSFRLPRWYEQYFGPGTRLTVT.

CDR3 coding DNA: TGTGCCAGCAGCTTCGGGGGGCTATTGGGCGAGCAGTACTTC. Amino acid sequence: CASSFGGLLGEQYF. V usage is TRBV28 and J usage is TRBJ2-7; maybe TRBD2 (7 bases). CDR1 MDHEN and CDR2 SYDVKM come from the germline V gene. Trimming stripped 6 bases from V and 6 bases from J, with 18 bases between. This CDR3 has 14 amino acids.

About this clonotype itself: No DNA is shown, since the ends of the CDR3 on it are uncertain; the CDR3 is the one TCRdb lists. The V call is TRBV11-3, the J call TRBJ2-7; the table's D gene call, TRBD1, was not cross checked with the DNA. Including both end residues, the CDR3 is 14 amino acids long. The germline V gene has CDR1 SGHNT and CDR2 YENEEA. This CDR3 reads CASSFGPGAGEQYF.